These 2 T cell receptor beta chains came from one sample sequenced in a study of cytotoxic CD8 clonotypes in ibrutinib-treated CLL. The protocol was immunoSEQ multiplex PCR, while the TCRdb copy is restricted to in-frame clones and leaves out a portion. The sample yields 150,000 or so clones, 75% to 85% seen once. Material: PBMCs, obtained after 12 months of ibrutinib treatment. These receptor sequences come from a human donor with chronic lymphocytic leukemia.

The chain uses TRBV6-1 and TRBJ1-1; D not resolved. V was pared by 5 bases and J by 5 bases, with 15 bases between. There are 14 residues in the CDR3. Germline V gene lookup returns CDR1 MNHNS and CDR2 SASEGT. The CDR3 bases are TGTGCCAGCAGTAAGCCCCTGGCGGGAACTGAAGCTTTCTTT. It is translated as CASSKPLAGTEAFF.

The chain carries TRBV15 and TRBJ1-4; D uncertain. Germline lookup yields CDR1 LNHNV and CDR2 YYDKDF (reference sequence). The CDR3 contains 17 residues. V lost 0 bases and J lost 1, with 12 bases in between. In DNA form, the CDR3 reads TGTGCCACCAGCAGAGATTTTTTTGCGGAAACTAATGAAAAACTGTTTTTT. This sequence encodes CATSRDFFAETNEKLFF.